This entry describes one TCR beta chain. These data belong to a study of blood T cell repertoires in COVID-19. Study context: Acute and convalescent COVID-19 specimens originated in the United States, Italy and Spain. PBMCs, B-cell-depleted T cells, or T cells were the source of the cDNA or gDNA that made up the material.

The CDR3 is 15 amino acids. Germline lookup yields CDR1 SGHRS and CDR2 YFSETQ. V lost 5 bases, J lost 5 bases, and 8 bases stayed unmatched. Sequencing used immunoSEQ multiplex PCR; TCRdb keeps in-frame clones, though not all of them. The table has 7,500 to 9,500 clones, 70% to 90% seen once; the top ten hold 7.5% to 9.5%. The sequenced sample was peripheral blood. The sequence was collected from a man between 60 and 70 years old with acute or convalescent COVID-19. The V and J genes are TRBV5-1 and TRBJ2-3; 10 bases align to TRBD2. The CDR3: CASRRTSGGGDTQYF. The CDR3 DNA follows: TGCGCCAGCAGAAGGACTAGCGGAGGGGGAGATACGCAGTATTTT. Looking up the rest from reference TRBV5-1 and TRBJ2-3 gives the full variable domain: KAGVTQTPRYLIKTRGQQVTLSCSPISGHRSVSWYQQTPGQGLQFLFEYFSETQRNKGNFPGRFSGRQFSNSRSEMNVSTLELGDSALYLCASRRTSGGGDTQYFGPGTRLTVL.